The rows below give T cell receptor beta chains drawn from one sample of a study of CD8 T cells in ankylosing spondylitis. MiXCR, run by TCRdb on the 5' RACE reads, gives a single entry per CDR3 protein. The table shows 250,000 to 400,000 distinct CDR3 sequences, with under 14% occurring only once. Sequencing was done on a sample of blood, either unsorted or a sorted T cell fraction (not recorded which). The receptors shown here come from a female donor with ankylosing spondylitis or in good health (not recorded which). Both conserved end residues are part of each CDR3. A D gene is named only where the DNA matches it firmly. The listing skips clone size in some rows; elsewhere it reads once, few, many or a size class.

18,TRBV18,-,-,CASSPREGRGSGANVLTF
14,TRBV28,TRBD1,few,CASSPLDRGYGYTF
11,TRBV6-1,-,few,CANPRTRPQHF
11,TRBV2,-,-,CASGTLRPQHF
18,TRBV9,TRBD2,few,CASSPGLAGGPGDNEQFF
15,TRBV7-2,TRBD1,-,CASSLAQGQGNIQYF
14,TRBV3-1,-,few,CASSAPGRFYGYTF
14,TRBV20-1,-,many,CSARDPRFQETQYF
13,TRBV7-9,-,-,CASGPAATLRNDF
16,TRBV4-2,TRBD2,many,CASSDGLAGGGDTQYF
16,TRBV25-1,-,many,CASSPELAVGTDTQYF
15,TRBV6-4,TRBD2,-,CASSVTSGRRDEQFF
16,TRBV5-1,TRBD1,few,CASSLASWTGRGELFF
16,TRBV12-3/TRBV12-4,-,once,CASRIDRLRDTGELFF
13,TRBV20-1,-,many,CSARSPDSYEQYF
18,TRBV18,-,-,CASSPKVFIRAYLNEQFF
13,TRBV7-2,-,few,CASSSGGVAEQFF
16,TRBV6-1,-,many,CASREGPGRSDSPLHF
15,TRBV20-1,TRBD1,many,CSALGKNRGNTEAFF
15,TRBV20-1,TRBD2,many,CSARPSSGRAEEQYF
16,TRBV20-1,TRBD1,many,CSARDHPRGQGWGYTF
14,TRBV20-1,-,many,CSAKTGRYTGELFF
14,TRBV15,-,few,CATSRFLDQGTQYF
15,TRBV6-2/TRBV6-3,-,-,CASSTFSGRRGEQFF
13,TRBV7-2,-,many,CASSPTGSYEQYF
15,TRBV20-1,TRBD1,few,CSASEDRGMNTEAFF
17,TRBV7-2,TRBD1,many,CASSVTDRGFSYYEQYF
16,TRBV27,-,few,CASSPPGRGGYNEQFF
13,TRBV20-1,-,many,CSHRGVSYNEQFF
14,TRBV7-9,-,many,CASSYLGLINEQFF
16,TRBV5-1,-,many,CASSFLVQGSTDTQYF
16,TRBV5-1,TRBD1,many,CASSPGQGKENQPQHF
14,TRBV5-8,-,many,CASSLTGYVTEAFF
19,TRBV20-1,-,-,CSARVVSPRGTASKETQYF
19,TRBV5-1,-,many,CASSQPSWLGPIGDTEAFF
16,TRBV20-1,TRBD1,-,CSARLQGNVATGELFF
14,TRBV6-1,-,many,CASSRTDPYNEQFF
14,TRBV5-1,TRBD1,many,CASSLGQGTNEQYF
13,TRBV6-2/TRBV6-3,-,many,CASSYSGFNEQFF
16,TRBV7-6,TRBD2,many,CASSPLAGATYNEQFF
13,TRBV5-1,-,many,CASSLVSRGELFF
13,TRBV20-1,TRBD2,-,CSAKWLAGETQYF
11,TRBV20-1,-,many,CSARRDQPQHF
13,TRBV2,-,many,CASSDRQGKGAFF
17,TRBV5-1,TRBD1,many,CASSLVGQRSAKNIQYF
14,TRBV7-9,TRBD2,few,CASSSIAGGSEQFF
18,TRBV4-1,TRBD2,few,CASSQAIPGGRIADTQYF